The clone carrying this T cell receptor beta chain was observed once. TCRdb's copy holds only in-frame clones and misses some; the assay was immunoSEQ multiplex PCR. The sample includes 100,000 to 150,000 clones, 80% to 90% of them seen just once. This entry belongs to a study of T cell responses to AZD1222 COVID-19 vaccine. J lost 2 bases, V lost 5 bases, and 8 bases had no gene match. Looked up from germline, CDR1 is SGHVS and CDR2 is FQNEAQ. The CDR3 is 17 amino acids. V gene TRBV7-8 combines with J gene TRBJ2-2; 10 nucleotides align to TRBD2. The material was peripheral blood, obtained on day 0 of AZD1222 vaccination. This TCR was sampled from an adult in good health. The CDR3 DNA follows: TGTGCCAGCAGCCGTATCCGGACTAGCGGAAACACCGGGGAGCTGTTTTTT. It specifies CASSRIRTSGNTGELFF.